These 21 T cell receptor beta chains were all obtained from the same sample, sequenced in a study of post-analysis software for immune sequencing data. No cognate antigen is known for these TCRs. Sequencing libraries made from TCR beta cDNA carried unique molecular identifiers. TCRdb re-derived calls from the PCR reads in MiXCR, one entry per CDR3 protein. The table includes approximately 570,000 distinct CDR3 sequences, 44% detected once. Study results and caveats: The five TRBV segments detected at higher frequency in patients than in controls included TRBV5-6, TRBV5-1 and TRBV20-1.

The sample consisted of blood. These receptor sequences come from a girl between 5 and 17 years old with multiple sclerosis.

This clonotype was seen a few times. CDR3 protein: CSAIRQGGPYNEQFF. The CDR3 DNA follows: TGCAGTGCTATACGACAGGGTGGACCCTACAATGAGCAGTTCTTC. The V gene is TRBV20-1, the J gene TRBJ2-1; 7 nucleotides agree with TRBD1. Germline V gene sequence: CDR1 DFQATT, CDR2 SNEGSKA (reference sequence). The V and J ends lost 4 bases and 2 bases, in that order; junction bases with no gene match: 8. This CDR3 is 15 amino acids long.

The rearrangement links TRBV29-1 to TRBJ2-3; possibly TRBD1 for D (6 bases). This CDR3 region has 13 residues. Trimming stripped 6 bases from V and 1 base from J, with 11 bases between. Germline CDR1 SQVTM, CDR2 ANQGSEA. The CDR3, as DNA: TGCAGCGTACAGGGTAGCGGCACAGATACGCAGTATTTT. It translates to CSVQGSGTDTQYF.

V gene TRBV5-1 combines with J gene TRBJ1-1; TRBD1 might be the D (5 bases). Looked up from germline, CDR1 is SGHRS and CDR2 is YFSETQ. The CDR3 totals 14 residues. V lost 0 bases and J lost 3, with 9 bases in between. The CDR3: CASSLGGMHTEAFF. The CDR3, as DNA: TGCGCCAGCAGCTTGGGGGGGATGCACACTGAAGCTTTCTTT.

The rearrangement joins TRBV12-3 or TRBV12-4 to TRBJ2-7; 8 nucleotides line up with TRBD2. This CDR3 spans 13 amino acids. The junction had 17 bases not matched to a gene; V was cut back by 10 bases and J by 12 bases. Here the CDR3 reads CATRGGHPNIRYF. CDR3 coding DNA: TGTGCCACCCGGGGGGGGCACCCAAACATTCGGTACTTC.

This chain connects TRBV12-3 or TRBV12-4 to TRBJ1-2; D gene uncertain. The germline V and J ends were trimmed by 0 bases and 10 bases, with 12 bases remaining between them. This CDR3 is 13 amino acids long. CDR3 in amino acids: CASSLAGLGYYTF. CDR3 nucleotide sequence: TGTGCCAGCAGTTTAGCGGGTTTAGGATACTACACCTTC.

This chain uses TRBV12-3 or TRBV12-4 with TRBJ2-5; D not resolved. There are 15 residues in the CDR3. V lost 0 bases, J lost 3 bases, and 11 bases lay in between. The CDR3: CASSLAGSSEETQYF. CDR3 DNA sequence: TGTGCCAGCAGTTTAGCGGGCAGTAGTGAAGAGACCCAGTACTTC.

This clonotype has a handful of counts. J is TRBJ2-7 and V is TRBV6-1, with D possibly matching TRBD2 (6 bases). The CDR3 is 13 residues long. CDR1 and CDR2 (germline): MNHNS, SASEGT. V was clipped by 7 bases and J by 6 bases, with 16 bases between them. CDR3 DNA sequence: TGTGCCAGCACCGGACTAAAGACCAGCGAGCAGTACTTC. Protein: CASTGLKTSEQYF.

On this clonotype itself: The junction departs from the called germline gene at one end, perhaps through a read error. The J gene is TRBJ2-4, the V gene TRBV7-9, with D unresolved. The CDR3 extends over 12 amino acids. Germline CDR1 is SEHNR and CDR2 is FQNEAQ (reference sequence). The CDR3 sequence: CASSLDGNIPYF. The CDR3 nucleotides read TGTGCCAGCAGCTTAGACGGAAACATTCCGTACTTC.

CDR3 in amino acids: CASSLMVLGNTEAFF. The CDR3 DNA reads TGTGCCAGCAGCTTAATGGTCCTGGGGAACACTGAAGCTTTCTTT. This sequence joins TRBV7-8 and TRBJ1-1; D ambiguous. Deletions cut 2 bases from V and 1 base from J, with 11 bases between. The CDR3 covers 15 residues. Germline values: CDR1 SGHVS, CDR2 FQNEAQ. Together with reference TRBV7-8 and TRBJ1-1, the CDR3 gives the full variable domain: GAGVSQSPRYKVAKRGQDVALRCDPISGHVSLFWYQQALGQGPEFLTYFQNEAQLDKSGLPSDRFFAERPEGSVSTLKIQRTQQEDSAVYLCASSLMVLGNTEAFFGQGTRLTVV.

This clonotype was detected only a few times. This chain connects TRBV30 to TRBJ1-6, with 8 bases fitting TRBD1. This CDR3 has 14 amino acids. Trimming cost V 8 bases and J 9 bases; bases outside gene matches: 12. Germline V lookup: CDR1 GTSNPN, CDR2 SVGIG (reference sequence). The CDR3 loop reads CAAGRRQGSSPLHF. The CDR3 coding sequence is TGTGCCGCTGGACGAAGACAGGGGAGTTCACCCCTCCACTTT.

The J gene is TRBJ1-2, the V gene TRBV5-1; D is undetermined. Germline-derived CDR1 and CDR2 are SGHRS and YFSETQ. The CDR3 has 15 amino acids. Trimming shortened V by 0 bases and J by 7 bases, and 16 bases separated the two germline ends. The CDR3 DNA is TGCGCCAGCAGCTTGGCGGCAGGTTCAATTGGTGGCTACACCTTC. Translating gives CASSLAAGSIGGYTF.

This clonotype was observed a handful of times. The chain combines TRBV3-1 with TRBJ1-2, with D possibly matching TRBD1 (6 bases). Deletions cut 4 bases from V and 8 bases from J, with 14 bases between. Looked up from germline, CDR1 is LGHDT and CDR2 is YNNKEL (reference sequence). This CDR3 is built from 13 residues. For the CDR3, the DNA is TGTGCCAGCAGCCCGCGGGGGGGCAGGGGCTACACCTTC. This sequence encodes CASSPRGGRGYTF.

V gene TRBV24-1 combines with J gene TRBJ2-5; 12 nucleotides match TRBD2. Germline assignment: CDR1 KGHDR and CDR2 SFDVKD. The junction had 6 bases not matched to a gene; V was cut back by 4 bases and J by 4 bases. CDR3 length equals 16 residues. For the CDR3, the DNA is TGTGCCACCAGTGACCAAGGACTAGCGGGAAGAGAGACCCAGTACTTC. Translating it yields CATSDQGLAGRETQYF.

The rearrangement links TRBV30 to TRBJ1-1, with no clear D. The germline V and J ends were trimmed by 4 bases and 6 bases, with 18 bases remaining between them. Germline V gives CDR1 GTSNPN, CDR2 SVGIG (reference sequence). This CDR3 region has 14 residues. The chain's CDR3 is CAWTPGLQSPEAFF. CDR3 nucleotide sequence: TGTGCCTGGACGCCCGGACTTCAGAGCCCTGAAGCTTTCTTT.

The genes are TRBV10-3 and TRBJ2-1; 7 positions agree with TRBD2. This CDR3 comprises 14 residues. Germline V gene sequence: CDR1 ENHRY, CDR2 SYGVKD. The J segment lost 9 bases and the V segment lost 6 bases, leaving 11 bases of the junction unmatched. This CDR3 is CAIRQLAPSGEQFF. Here the CDR3 DNA reads TGTGCCATCAGACAACTAGCGCCAAGTGGTGAGCAGTTCTTC.

The chain uses TRBV29-1 and TRBJ1-2; D possibly corresponds to TRBD1 (5 bases). Trimming removed 3 bases at V and 5 bases at J, with 16 bases between. The germline CDR1 and CDR2 sequences are SQVTM and ANQGSEA. The length of the CDR3 is 14 residues. The CDR3 sequence: CSVEGEDGFYGYTF. CDR3 sequence (DNA): TGCAGCGTTGAGGGGGAGGACGGGTTTTATGGCTACACCTTC.

The chain recombines TRBV20-1 with TRBJ2-3; D gene unclear. CDR3 length: 15 residues. V dropped 3 bases and J dropped 2 bases, with 15 bases sitting between them. The V gene's germline CDR1 is DFQATT and CDR2 SNEGSKA (reference sequence). CDR3 loop: CSARRLTSTTDTQYF. CDR3 DNA sequence: TGCAGTGCTAGGAGGTTGACTTCAACCACAGATACGCAGTATTTT.

Comments on this clonotype: At one of its ends the junction is not consistent with the germline gene, which may arise from a read error. J is TRBJ1-5 and V is TRBV6-6; D is uncertain. This CDR3 is built from 17 residues. Germline CDR1 and CDR2: MNHNY and SVGAGI (reference sequence). In nucleotides, the CDR3 is TGTGCCAGCAGTTACTCGGGAGACACGTATAGCAATCAGCCCCGGCATTTT. It translates to CASSYSGDTYSNQPRHF.

This clonotype appeared a few times. CDR3 loop: CASSPGGNTQYF. Written as DNA, the CDR3 is TGTGCCAGCAGCCCTGGCGGGAATACGCAGTATTTT. The chain uses TRBV7-9 and TRBJ2-3; TRBD2 might be the D (6 bases). Trimming left V 5 bases short and J 7 bases short, with 10 bases between. This CDR3 comprises 12 residues. CDR1 is SEHNR, CDR2 FQNEAQ, per germline (reference sequence).

V is TRBV6-5 and J is TRBJ1-1, with no clear D. This CDR3 is 15 amino acids long. Germline V lookup: CDR1 MNHEY, CDR2 SVGAGI. The V and J ends lost 2 bases and 4 bases respectively, with 14 bases between them. CDR3 amino acids: CASSYRFPPSTEAFF. The CDR3 nucleotides read TGTGCCAGCAGTTACAGGTTCCCCCCGAGCACTGAAGCTTTCTTT.

This chain connects TRBV20-1 to TRBJ2-7, with 8 bases aligning to TRBD2. This CDR3 region has 12 residues. CDR1 DFQATT and CDR2 SNEGSKA come from the germline V gene (reference sequence). With 2 bases clipped from V and 5 bases from J, the junction kept 2 bases outside the gene matches. The CDR3 sequence: CSARLAGNEQYF. The DNA for the CDR3 is TGCAGTGCTAGATTAGCGGGAAACGAGCAGTACTTC.